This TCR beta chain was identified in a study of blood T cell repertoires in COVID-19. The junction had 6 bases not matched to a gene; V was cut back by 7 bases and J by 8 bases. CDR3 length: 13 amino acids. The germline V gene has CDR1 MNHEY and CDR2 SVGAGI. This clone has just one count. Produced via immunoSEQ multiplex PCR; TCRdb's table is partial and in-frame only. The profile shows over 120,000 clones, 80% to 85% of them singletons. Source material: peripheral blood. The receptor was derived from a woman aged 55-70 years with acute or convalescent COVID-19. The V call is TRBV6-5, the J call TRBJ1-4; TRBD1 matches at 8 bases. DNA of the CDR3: TGTGCCAGCACCCGGACAGGGAACGAAAAACTGTTTTTT. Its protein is CASTRTGNEKLFF.